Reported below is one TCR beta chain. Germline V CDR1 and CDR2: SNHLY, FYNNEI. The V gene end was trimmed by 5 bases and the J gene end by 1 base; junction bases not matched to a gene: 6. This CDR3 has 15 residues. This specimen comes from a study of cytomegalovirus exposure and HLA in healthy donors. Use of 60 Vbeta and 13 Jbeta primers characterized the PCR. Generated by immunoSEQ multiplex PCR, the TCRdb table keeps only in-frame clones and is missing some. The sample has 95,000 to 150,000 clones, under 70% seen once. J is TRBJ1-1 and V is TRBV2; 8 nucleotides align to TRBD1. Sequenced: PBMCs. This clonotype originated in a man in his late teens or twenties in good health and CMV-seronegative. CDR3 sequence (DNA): TGTGCCAGCAGTATATACAGGGGGACGAACACTGAAGCTTTCTTT. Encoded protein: CASSIYRGTNTEAFF.